This TCR beta chain was documented in a study of early T cells in non-severe SARS-CoV-2 infection. TCRdb ran MiXCR on the 5' RACE reads and lists one entry per CDR3 protein. The sample records about 27,000 distinct CDR3 sequences, about 2.7% being singletons. The V gene lost 5 bases and the J gene lost 0 bases, with 7 bases spanning the gap. Germline V gene sequence: CDR1 SGHTA, CDR2 FQGNSA. This CDR3 is 14 amino acids long. At least ten counts were recorded for this clonotype. The clonotype was recovered from an adult who was a healthcare worker with PCR-confirmed SARS-CoV-2 infection or an uninfected control (not recorded which). Sequencing used whole blood. The rearrangement joins TRBV7-2 to TRBJ2-2; D not certain. CDR3 sequence reads: CASSRRSNTGELFF. In DNA, the CDR3 is TGTGCCAGCAGCCGACGATCGAACACCGGGGAGCTGTTTTTT.